This passage covers 21 T cell receptor beta chains from one sample sequenced in a study of identical twins. In TCRdb, the 5' RACE reads were re-called with MiXCR into one record per CDR3 protein. Here the sample spans 550,000 to 700,000 distinct CDR3 sequences, less than 25% being singletons. The same sample was also studied in work on T cells expressing NK-cell markers.

The source material was PBMCs. The receptors shown here come from a woman aged 18-30 years in good health.

This sequence joins TRBV10-2 and TRBJ2-7, with 7 bases matching TRBD1. Germline assignment: CDR1 WSHSY and CDR2 SAAADI. The CDR3 has 17 amino acids. The junction had 16 bases not matched to a gene; V was cut back by 7 bases and J by 1 base. CDR3: CASIRGGLAVASYEQYF. CDR3 in DNA: TGCGCCAGCATTAGAGGGGGCCTAGCCGTAGCGTCCTACGAGCAGTACTTC.

The chain employs TRBV7-2 and TRBJ2-1; TRBD1 is a possible D gene (5 bases). Deletions cut 5 bases from V and 5 bases from J, with 10 bases between. Per germline, CDR1 SGHTA and CDR2 FQGNSA. The CDR3 extends over 13 amino acids. The CDR3 nucleotides read TGTGCCAGCAGCCCGTCGACAGACAATGAGCAGTTCTTC. Protein product: CASSPSTDNEQFF.

The table lists this clonotype with many counts. The chain couples TRBV12-3 or TRBV12-4 to TRBJ2-3, with D possibly called TRBD1 or TRBD2 (6 bases each). The V end was cut by 2 bases, the J end by 5 bases, with 11 bases between. This CDR3 contains 14 residues. CDR3 protein: CASSLLGGGDTQYF. The CDR3 DNA is TGTGCCAGCAGTTTACTAGGAGGGGGAGATACGCAGTATTTT.

The chain links TRBV20-1 to TRBJ2-3; D is ambiguous. The CDR3 is 12 residues long. V gave up 6 bases and J gave up 5 bases, with 12 bases separating them. The germline V gene has CDR1 DFQATT and CDR2 SNEGSKA (reference sequence). CDR3 loop: CSAPGQRDTQYF. DNA of the CDR3: TGCAGTGCCCCAGGCCAGAGAGATACGCAGTATTTT.

This clonotype was detected only a few times. The V call is TRBV20-1, the J call TRBJ1-2; 10 bases align to TRBD1. After removal of 5 bases from V and 7 bases from J, the junction contained 7 bases not matched to a gene. The CDR3 runs 13 residues. Germline CDR1 is DFQATT and CDR2 is SNEGSKA (reference sequence). The CDR3 loop is CSAPRQGASGYTF. CDR3 in DNA: TGCAGTGCTCCCAGACAGGGGGCATCTGGCTACACCTTC.

This clonotype has a count of ten or more. The V gene is TRBV7-9, the J gene TRBJ2-7; D is uncertain. V was shortened by 2 bases and J by 2 bases, with 7 bases between the two germline ends. Germline values: CDR1 SEHNR, CDR2 FQNEAQ (reference sequence). This CDR3 has 13 amino acids. CDR3 sequence: CASSLNSPYEQYF. The DNA for the CDR3 is TGTGCCAGCAGCTTAAATTCGCCCTACGAGCAGTACTTC.

This clonotype was seen more than once but under ten times. This rearrangement joins TRBV20-1 to TRBJ2-3; 8 bases map to TRBD2. The junction had 5 bases not matched to a gene; V was cut back by 1 base and J by 2 bases. Germline V gene sequence: CDR1 DFQATT, CDR2 SNEGSKA (reference sequence). CDR3 length equals 15 residues. The CDR3 here is CSARAILAVTDTQYF. In nucleotides, the CDR3 is TGCAGTGCTAGAGCAATACTAGCGGTCACAGATACGCAGTATTTT.

V usage is TRBV9 and J usage is TRBJ2-7; 9 positions match TRBD2. After removal of 3 bases from V and 2 bases from J, the junction contained 3 bases not matched to a gene. Germline V gene data show CDR1 as SGDLS and CDR2 as YYNGEE. CDR3 length: 14 residues. This CDR3 reads CASSAGTSTYEQYF. As DNA, the CDR3 is TGTGCCAGCAGCGCCGGGACTAGCACCTACGAGCAGTACTTC.

This clonotype was recorded many times. This chain uses TRBV20-1 with TRBJ2-7, with D possibly called TRBD1 or TRBD2 (5 bases each). V was shortened by 6 bases and J by 2 bases, with 17 bases between the two germline ends. This CDR3 is 14 amino acids long. Germline assignment: CDR1 DFQATT and CDR2 SNEGSKA (reference sequence). The CDR3 bases are TGCAGTGCGGTTGTGGGGACGGGGCCCTACGAGCAGTACTTC. Translated: CSAVVGTGPYEQYF.

This sequence joins TRBV9 and TRBJ2-4; 7 bases are shared with TRBD2. Trimming cost V 4 bases and J 15 bases; bases outside gene matches: 13. This CDR3 has 13 amino acids. The germline V gene encodes CDR1 SGDLS and CDR2 YYNGEE. The CDR3 here is CASSPPGGTRVYF. The CDR3 nucleotides read TGTGCCAGCAGCCCTCCCGGGGGGACCCGGGTGTACTTC.

This rearrangement joins TRBV3-1 to TRBJ2-6; 7 bases are a match to TRBD1. CDR1 LGHDT and CDR2 YNNKEL come from the germline V gene (reference sequence). The CDR3 has 17 amino acids. V shed 5 bases and J 0 bases; nucleotides not matched to a gene: 7. This CDR3 reads CASSMRTGRSGANVLTF. In DNA, the CDR3 is TGTGCCAGCAGCATGCGGACAGGCCGCTCTGGGGCCAACGTCCTGACTTTC.

This rearrangement joins TRBV3-1 to TRBJ2-5; D remains unclear. This CDR3 contains 12 residues. V lost 8 bases to trimming and J lost 9 bases, with 16 bases between them. CDR1 is LGHDT and CDR2 is YNNKEL in the germline V gene (reference sequence). The CDR3 loop is CASSSIVWAQYF. For the CDR3, the DNA is TGTGCCAGCTCCTCCATCGTCTGGGCCCAGTACTTC.

This clonotype came up a few times. The V and J genes are TRBV20-1 and TRBJ2-2; D possibly uses TRBD1 or TRBD2 (5 bases each). The CDR3 is 15 amino acids. Germline V lookup: CDR1 DFQATT, CDR2 SNEGSKA (reference sequence). The V and J ends lost 4 bases and 6 bases respectively, with 18 bases between them. The CDR3: CSATGAGKESGELFF. The CDR3, as DNA: TGCAGTGCTACCGGGGCCGGGAAAGAGTCCGGGGAGCTGTTTTTT.

This clonotype appeared a few times. The CDR3, as DNA: TGTGCCAGCAGCTCACCCGGACAGGGTCGTTTCGGGGAGCTGTTTTTT. It codes for CASSSPGQGRFGELFF. The rearrangement uses TRBV7-6 and TRBJ2-2; TRBD1 aligns across 8 bases. The CDR3 length is 16 residues. Germline V gene data show CDR1 as SGHVS and CDR2 as FNYEAQ. V was pared by 4 bases and J by 7 bases, with 11 bases of the junction left unmatched.

This clonotype was detected only a few times. The chain uses TRBV5-1 and TRBJ2-1; D is perhaps TRBD2 (6 bases). Germline V gives CDR1 SGHRS, CDR2 YFSETQ. CDR3 length: 16 amino acids. Trimming removed 4 bases at V and 5 bases at J, with 19 bases between. The chain's CDR3 is CASSPRAGKPDNEQFF. CDR3 nucleotides: TGCGCCAGCAGCCCCCGGGCGGGAAAACCGGACAATGAGCAGTTCTTC.

This clonotype was seen many times. The chain combines TRBV6-5 with TRBJ2-7, with a possible D match to TRBD2 (6 bases). The germline CDR1 and CDR2 sequences are MNHEY and SVGAGI. V was shortened by 2 bases and J by 0 bases, with 14 bases between the two germline ends. The CDR3 has 16 residues. CDR3 in amino acids: CASSYDSAGPSYEQYF. CDR3 DNA sequence: TGTGCCAGCAGTTACGATTCCGCGGGGCCCTCCTACGAGCAGTACTTC.

The chain recombines TRBV7-9 with TRBJ2-5; D gene ambiguous. The germline gives CDR1 SEHNR, CDR2 FQNEAQ (reference sequence). This CDR3 is built from 14 residues. V was cut by 5 bases and J by 2 bases, with 12 bases left in between. The CDR3 DNA reads as TGTGCCAGCAGCCCCTTGGACGGGCAAGAGACCCAGTACTTC. It codes for CASSPLDGQETQYF.

V usage is TRBV20-1 and J usage is TRBJ2-1; tentatively, D is TRBD1 (5 bases). The CDR3 totals 12 residues. Germline CDR1 reads DFQATT; CDR2 reads SNEGSKA (reference sequence). V was shortened by 3 bases and J by 7 bases, with 10 bases between the two germline ends. CDR3 amino acids: CSARDMENEQFF. DNA of the CDR3: TGCAGTGCTAGGGACATGGAAAATGAGCAGTTCTTC.

The V gene is TRBV7-9, the J gene TRBJ1-1; the match to TRBD1 covers 9 bases. CDR1 SEHNR and CDR2 FQNEAQ come from the germline V gene (reference sequence). J lost 3 bases, V lost 5 bases, and 10 bases had no gene match. This CDR3 spans 16 amino acids. CDR3 residues: CASSPRDRAVDTEAFF. CDR3 in DNA: TGTGCCAGCAGCCCCCGGGACAGGGCGGTGGACACTGAAGCTTTCTTT.

This clonotype has at least ten counts. The chain carries TRBV3-1 and TRBJ2-1; possibly TRBD1 for D (5 bases). V shed 1 base and J shed 6 bases, with 7 bases lying between them. Germline V gives CDR1 LGHDT, CDR2 YNNKEL (reference sequence). The CDR3 is made up of 13 amino acids. CDR3 in amino acids: CASSQGTTNEQFF. CDR3 nucleotide sequence: TGTGCCAGCAGCCAAGGGACAACCAATGAGCAGTTCTTC.

This clonotype has just a few counts. The chain recombines TRBV3-1 with TRBJ2-7; 11 bases match TRBD2. V dropped 2 bases and J dropped 3; count of bases not matched to a gene: 12. Per the germline V gene, CDR1 is LGHDT and CDR2 is YNNKEL (reference sequence). This CDR3 has 18 residues. CDR3 sequence reads: CASSQRALGTSGHYEQYF. DNA of the CDR3: TGTGCCAGCAGCCAAAGGGCGCTTGGGACTAGCGGCCACTACGAGCAGTACTTC.